This entry lists 16 T cell receptor beta chains sequenced from one sample in a study. TCRdb analysed the 5' RACE reads with MiXCR anew, one entry per CDR3 protein. There are over 10,000 distinct CDR3 sequences in the sample; less than 25% occur only once, and 2.5% to 3.5% lies in the top ten. Input material: naive CD4+ T cells sorted from blood. Subset indicated: naive CD4+ T cells, CD4+CD45RA+CD25-. These receptor sequences come from a female donor with breast cancer.

This clonotype has a count of ten or more. The chain links TRBV29-1 to TRBJ1-1; D is possibly TRBD1 (5 bases). The CDR3 runs to 13 residues. V lost 7 bases to trimming and J lost 0 bases, with 12 bases between them. The germline V gene encodes CDR1 SQVTM and CDR2 ANQGSEA. DNA for the CDR3: TGCAGCGCGGGGGAAGACATGAACACTGAAGCTTTCTTT. Protein: CSAGEDMNTEAFF.

This clonotype was counted at least ten times. The chain combines TRBV6-1 with TRBJ1-5, with D possibly TRBD1 on 6 matching bases. Germline loops: CDR1 MNHNS, CDR2 SASEGT. The CDR3 is 18 amino acids. V shed 0 bases and J shed 2 bases, with 17 bases lying between them. The CDR3 nucleotides are TGTGCCAGCAGTGAAGCGCGCGGGCCTAGACAGGGCAATCAGCCCCAGCATTTT. Translation: CASSEARGPRQGNQPQHF.

A few counts support this clonotype. The V and J genes are TRBV20-1 and TRBJ1-1; D gene ambiguous. The CDR3 covers 16 residues. Germline V lookup: CDR1 DFQATT, CDR2 SNEGSKA (reference sequence). V dropped 0 bases and J dropped 5 bases, with 19 bases sitting between them. The CDR3 reads CSARDEEGEGKTEAFF. The CDR3 nucleotides are TGCAGTGCTAGAGATGAGGAAGGAGAAGGTAAGACTGAAGCTTTCTTT.

This clonotype was counted ten times or more. The J gene is TRBJ1-3, the V gene TRBV12-3 or TRBV12-4, with 7 bases identical to TRBD1. The J segment lost 0 bases and the V segment lost 2 bases, leaving 7 bases of the junction unmatched. The CDR3 extends over 17 amino acids. The CDR3 region has the DNA TGTGCCAGCAGTTTACCCAGGGGGGGCGGCTCTGGAAACACCATATATTTT. This encodes CASSLPRGGGSGNTIYF.

This clonotype was recorded at least ten times. V is TRBV12-3 or TRBV12-4 and J is TRBJ2-5, with D possibly TRBD2 on 5 matching bases. V lost 1 base, J lost 5 bases, and 14 bases lay in between. CDR3 length equals 15 residues. The CDR3 is CASSLGTLTQETQYF. The CDR3 coding sequence is TGTGCCAGCAGTTTAGGGACTCTCACGCAGGAGACCCAGTACTTC.

This clonotype was seen repeatedly, ten times or more. This rearrangement joins TRBV7-8 to TRBJ2-2; TRBD1 aligns across 7 bases. V lost 5 bases, J lost 1 base, and 4 bases stayed unmatched. The CDR3 loop spans 15 amino acids. Germline assignment: CDR1 SGHVS and CDR2 FQNEAQ. CDR3 coding DNA: TGTGCCAGCAGCCTCAGACAGGGGAACACCGGGGAGCTGTTTTTT. Its translation: CASSLRQGNTGELFF.

Regarding this clonotype: A junction boundary mismatches the germline segment, possibly from a read error. The V and J genes are TRBV20-1 and TRBJ1-1; D might be TRBD1 (6 bases). The CDR3 sequence is 11 residues long. Per the germline V gene, CDR1 is DFQATT and CDR2 is SNEGSKA (reference sequence). The CDR3 nucleotides are TGCAGTGCTAGAGCGGACAGTGAGGCTCTCTTT. Its translation: CSARADSEALF.

By frequency in the sample, this clonotype is medium-sized. V gene TRBV6-5 combines with J gene TRBJ1-2; no reliable D call. CDR3 length equals 13 residues. Germline CDR1 reads MNHEY; CDR2 reads SVGAGI. V was pared by 7 bases and J by 0 bases, with 9 bases between. The CDR3 loop reads CASNSGANYGYTF. CDR3 in DNA: TGTGCCAGCAACTCGGGAGCTAACTATGGCTACACCTTC.

Remarks on this clonotype: The germline gene is not matched at one end of the junction; a read error may be the cause. The chain couples TRBV5-4 to TRBJ1-1, with D unresolved. The CDR3 is 14 amino acids. Germline CDR1 and CDR2: SGHNT and YYREEE (reference sequence). The CDR3 nucleotides read TGTGCCAGTAGCTTCGGCGGCTCGAACACCGAAGCTTTCTTT. Amino acids: CASSFGGSNTEAFF.

This rearrangement joins TRBV9 to TRBJ2-7, with a possible D match to TRBD2 (6 bases). The CDR3 is 21 amino acids. The germline gives CDR1 SGDLS, CDR2 YYNGEE. V lost 4 bases and J 2 bases, leaving 34 bases between the germline ends. In DNA, the CDR3 is TGTGCCAGCAGCCCCCACTCTGGTGGTGCTAGCGTTGGACTGGAACCCTACGAGCAGTACTTC. This gives the protein CASSPHSGGASVGLEPYEQYF.

This clonotype is classed as medium-sized. The rearrangement joins TRBV6-6 to TRBJ1-5; 7 bases map to TRBD1. There are 16 residues in the CDR3. V lost 4 bases to trimming and J lost 0 bases; unmatched junction nucleotides: 6. Germline CDR1 is MNHNY and CDR2 is SVGAGI (reference sequence). CDR3 region: CASSSRQGSSNQPQHF. CDR3 nucleotide sequence: TGTGCCAGCAGTTCCCGACAGGGCAGTAGCAATCAGCCCCAGCATTTT.

This rearrangement joins TRBV29-1 to TRBJ1-2, with no clear D. Trimming removed 0 bases at V and 2 bases at J, with 10 bases between. The CDR3 contains 14 residues. CDR1 is SQVTM, CDR2 ANQGSEA, per germline. The CDR3 loop reads CSVEDAEENYGYTF. The CDR3 nucleotides read TGCAGCGTTGAAGATGCGGAGGAAAACTATGGCTACACCTTC.

This chain uses TRBV12-3 or TRBV12-4 with TRBJ1-1, with 7 positions matching TRBD1. CDR3 size: 13 residues. The ends lost 3 bases at V and 4 bases at J; junction bases unmatched: 2. Here the CDR3 DNA reads TGTGCCAGCAGTTTTAACAGGGGCACTGAAGCTTTCTTT. It encodes CASSFNRGTEAFF.

This clonotype occurred a few times. The V gene is TRBV9, the J gene TRBJ1-2; possibly TRBD1 for D (6 bases). V lost 4 bases and J 6 bases, leaving 22 bases between the germline ends. Germline V CDR1 and CDR2: SGDLS, YYNGEE. CDR3 size: 16 residues. CDR3 DNA: TGTGCCAGCAGCCCTCGGCGCGCCTCAGGGGTCCATGGCTACACCTTC. Translating gives CASSPRRASGVHGYTF.

Concerning this clonotype itself: A much larger clone differs by one base, so this may be a read error. The chain joins TRBV10-3 to TRBJ2-1; 7 bases line up with TRBD1. Trimming removed 6 bases from V and 2 bases from J; junction bases left unmatched: 4. Germline V CDR1 and CDR2: ENHRY, SYGVKD. The CDR3 is 14 residues long. Here the CDR3 DNA reads TGTGCCATCAGGAGACAGGGACCCTACAATGAGCAGTTCTTC. Translating it yields CAIRRQGPYNEQFF.

This clonotype has more than one count but fewer than ten. A much larger clone differs by one base, so this may be a read error. The chain uses TRBV20-1 and TRBJ2-1; 8 bases map to TRBD2. The ends lost 0 bases at V and 7 bases at J; junction bases unmatched: 8. The CDR3 spans 15 residues. In germline, CDR1 is DFQATT, CDR2 SNEGSKA (reference sequence). This CDR3 reads CSAREPAGVRNEQFF. The CDR3 region has the DNA TGCAGTGCTAGAGAGCCAGCGGGAGTAAGGAATGAGCAGTTCTTC.